This T cell receptor (beta chain) was observed in a study of human T cells and chemical hapten exposure. Time point given: patch test 2, 6 weeks after DPC sensitization. The treatment: therapeutic diphenylcyclopropenone sensitization with weekly scalp DPC. This CDR3 comprises 13 residues. CDR1 SQVTM and CDR2 ANQGSEA come from the germline V gene. V gave up 6 bases and J gave up 0 bases, with 9 bases separating them. This clonotype was observed a few times. Using its own MiXCR run on the RACE reads, TCRdb lists one record per CDR3 protein. The table has 120,000 to 150,000 distinct CDR3 sequences, 10% to 15% seen once; the top ten hold more than 1.1%.

This sequence joins TRBV29-1 and TRBJ2-1, with D unclear. Sample: whole blood, taken in connection with sensitization to the hapten diphenylcyclopropenone (DPC). The TCR originated in a woman in her 50s with alopecia areata. Some clones in this sample may be carry-over from other donors' samples. CDR3 coding DNA: TGCAGCGTCGCAAAGAGCTCCTACAATGAGCAGTTCTTC. Protein: CSVAKSSYNEQFF.